Shown below are 5 T cell receptor beta chains from a single sample sequenced in a study of human T cells and chemical hapten exposure. TCRdb re-called the RACE reads through MiXCR, storing one row per CDR3 protein. Here the sample spans 250,000 or so distinct CDR3 sequences, approximately 8.4% being singletons. As to time point: pre-sensitization, week 0. Treatment denoted: therapeutic diphenylcyclopropenone sensitization with weekly scalp DPC. Here the sequenced sample was whole blood, taken in connection with sensitization to the hapten diphenylcyclopropenone (DPC). Source of these receptors: a woman in her thirties or forties with alopecia areata. Some clones in this sample may be carry-over from other donors' samples.

This clonotype has only a few counts. The V call is TRBV24-1, the J call TRBJ2-2, with D hard to call. The CDR3 sequence is 17 residues long. The germline V and J ends were trimmed by 1 base and 2 bases, with 13 bases remaining between them. Germline CDR1 KGHDR, CDR2 SFDVKD. The chain's CDR3 is CATSDFGAATNTGELFF. The CDR3 region has the DNA TGTGCCACCAGTGATTTTGGCGCGGCTACAAACACCGGGGAGCTGTTTTTT.

Many counts were recorded for this clonotype. The chain couples TRBV15 to TRBJ1-1; unclear D gene. Between the trimmed V and J ends, which lost 1 base and 2 bases, there was a span of 8 bases. Germline V gene lookup returns CDR1 LNHNV and CDR2 YYDKDF (reference sequence). The CDR3 consists of 14 residues. Here the CDR3 DNA reads TGTGCCACCAGCAGAGGGACGGTCAACACTGAAGCTTTCTTT. Amino acids: CATSRGTVNTEAFF.

The genes are TRBV5-1 and TRBJ2-2; D not resolved. Germline lookup yields CDR1 SGHRS and CDR2 YFSETQ. The V and J ends lost 0 bases and 6 bases respectively, with 9 bases between them. CDR3 length: 14 amino acids. The CDR3 nucleotides read TGCGCCAGCAGCTTGGACACAACCGCCGGGGAGCTGTTTTTT. It yields the protein CASSLDTTAGELFF.

The chain employs TRBV11-2 and TRBJ2-7; 8 nucleotides match TRBD2. The CDR3 extends over 14 amino acids. Germline loops: CDR1 SGHAT, CDR2 FQNNGV. V shed 5 bases, J shed 3 bases, and the junction held 6 bases outside the gene matches. The CDR3 DNA reads TGTGCCAGCAGCCCCGGGACTAGTGTCTACGAGCAGTACTTC. This codes for CASSPGTSVYEQYF.

This clonotype has a handful of counts. The chain carries TRBV24-1 and TRBJ2-2, with D tentatively TRBD1 or TRBD2 (5 bases each). Germline CDR1 KGHDR, CDR2 SFDVKD. The CDR3 length is 13 residues. The V and J ends lost 5 bases and 7 bases respectively, with 10 bases between them. DNA of the CDR3: TGTGCCACCAGTGCCAGGGAGATCGGGGAGCTGTTTTTT. Its translation is CATSAREIGELFF.